Here is one T cell receptor beta chain with its context. It has no known antigen specificity. No base-level quality is on record; no much larger clone is a single base apart. The sample comes from a study of radiation and T cells in renal cell carcinoma (dated by TCRdb to about 2020). As for the study more broadly: TCR beta sequencing covered 50 to 55 samples in total, comprising some 26 tumors and about 27 peripheral blood samples. The last blood draw occurred 4 weeks after radiation, at the same time as nephrectomy. Across all 50 or so samples, 4,016,671 unique CDR3 nucleotide sequences, encoding 2,658,974 unique CDR3 amino acid sequences, were identified.

Inclusive of the bounding cysteine and phenylalanine, the CDR3 is 18 residues long. Only the CDR3 part of the read is kept: 54 bases, read in frame from the first base. Trimming accounts for 0 bases at V and 1 base at J, while the number of junction bases matched to no gene is 8. CDR1 and CDR2, per the germline V gene (reference sequence), are LNHNV and YYDKDF. According to the study, the label for this sample's time point signals: blood 4 weeks post-SBRT, at nephrectomy. The treatment or condition tag for this specimen amounts to: 15 Gy SBRT to primary tumor, nephrectomy 4 weeks later. The samples were obtained from a clinical trial, where primary renal cell carcinomas were treated with 15 Gy stereotactic body radiation therapy and then removed by nephrectomy 4 weeks afterward. To track tumor-enriched clonotypes, serial peripheral blood was sampled from radiation-treated patients at baseline and at 2 weeks and 4 weeks after SBRT. Every patient's renal cell carcinoma showed clear cell pathology. Genomic DNA for TCR sequencing was prepared using the QIAamp DNA Blood Mini Kit (Qiagen). Samples were included in the analyses only if all quality control checks were passed.

Following the manufacturer's recommendations, the immunoSEQ kit was used to generate TCR beta libraries from genomic DNA. To prepare the libraries, a first multiplex PCR with proprietary primers was run, followed by a second PCR that added unique barcodes, and a bead cleanup was done after each round. A kit-provided positive control reaction and a negative control reaction were included in every sample batch. The final libraries underwent checking on an Agilent 4200 TapeStation D1000 ScreenTape, volumetric pooling, and quantification by qPCR. Sequencing was performed on an Illumina NextSeq500 using a MidOutput 150-cycle cartridge, with 156 Read1 cycles, 15 Index1 cycles, and the kit custom primers. The pooled library was loaded at 0.8 to 1 pM with a roughly 20% PhiX control spike-in. The study's own analysis went as follows. The vendor-processed data were analyzed in R, and a clonotype was defined as all T cells that share the same CDR3 nucleotide sequence. For clone abundance analyses, frequencies were normalized to the 10,000 most abundant clones in each sample. Public T cell clones, averaging fewer than five per sample, were removed before analysis. Tumor-enriched clonotypes and baseline blood-enriched clonotypes were defined as those with an abundance difference of at least 32-fold between compartments. A beta-binomial differential abundance model was used to identify clonotypes that were expanded or contracted between blood time points. Tumor-blood repertoire similarity was measured with the Baroni-Urbani and Buser coefficient, and groups were compared using two-tailed Wilcoxon tests in R. The source is immuneACCESS, and TCRdb retained only in-frame sequences with V and J called. Part of the clones is not carried over; for the studies checked, unresolved V genes explain less than half of this, and the remainder is unexplained. That table supplies the V and J calls and clone size; D and trimming were determined from the DNA. The sample includes approximately 90,000 clones, with about 85% observed a single time. The ten biggest clones cover approximately 8.8% of the sample.

Study-wide findings and limitations: In blood, the top tumor clonotypes increased from baseline to 2 weeks after radiation and then shrank by 4 weeks, which suggests a temporary expansion of tumor-resident clones. Effects of radiation dose or scheduling on the TCR repertoire could not be addressed with the single-armed trial design. Changes in the blood repertoire were not tracked past 4 weeks after treatment. Because no pretreatment tumor biopsies were available, whether clonotypes were present in the tumor at baseline could not be determined.

In this chain, TRBV15 is recombined with TRBJ2-5; 10 middle bases align to TRBD1. The sequence came from a man aged 45 to 65 with renal cell carcinoma. The starting material was blood, obtained from a patient whose treatment included radiotherapy and nephrectomy. This receptor carries the CDR3 CATSRDRGQGVFQETQYF. The nucleotide sequence reads as follows: TGTGCCACCAGCAGAGATCGTGGACAGGGGGTATTCCAAGAGACCCAGTACTTC. Beyond the CDR3, the reference TRBV15 and TRBJ2-5 genes provide the residues; the full variable domain reads: DAMVIQNPRYQVTQFGKPVTLSCSQTLNHNVMYWYQQKSSQAPKLLFHYYDKDFNNEADTPDNFQSRRPNTSFCFLDIRSPGLGDTAMYLCATSRDRGQGVFQETQYFGPGTRLLVL.